This paragraph reports one T cell receptor (beta chain). Its antigen is unidentified. The CDR3 totals 14 residues. CDR1 and CDR2 (germline): MGHRA, YSYEKL. V was clipped by 2 bases and J by 4 bases, with 11 bases between them. The data derive from a study of radiotherapy plus CTLA-4 blockade in lung cancer. Background on the study: Objective response rate was 18%; disease control rate, about 28%. Findings and caveats of the study: Early blood T cell clone dynamics, with interferon-beta, were reported to best predict response. Once radiotherapy plus ipilimumab had been given, TCR clones derived from tumor expanded in blood.

Data came from immunoSEQ multiplex PCR; TCRdb stores just in-frame clones and leaves some out. Among fewer than 70,000 clones listed, about 80% were seen once. The clonotype originates from a human donor with non-small cell lung cancer who had a complete response to radiotherapy plus ipilimumab. The V call is TRBV4-1, the J call TRBJ1-2; no firm D call. This sample comprised peripheral blood, obtained from a patient treated with radiotherapy plus ipilimumab. CDR3 DNA sequence: TGCGCCAGCAGCCAAATGGGGATTTCCTATGGCTACACCTTC. Translated, it gives CASSQMGISYGYTF.